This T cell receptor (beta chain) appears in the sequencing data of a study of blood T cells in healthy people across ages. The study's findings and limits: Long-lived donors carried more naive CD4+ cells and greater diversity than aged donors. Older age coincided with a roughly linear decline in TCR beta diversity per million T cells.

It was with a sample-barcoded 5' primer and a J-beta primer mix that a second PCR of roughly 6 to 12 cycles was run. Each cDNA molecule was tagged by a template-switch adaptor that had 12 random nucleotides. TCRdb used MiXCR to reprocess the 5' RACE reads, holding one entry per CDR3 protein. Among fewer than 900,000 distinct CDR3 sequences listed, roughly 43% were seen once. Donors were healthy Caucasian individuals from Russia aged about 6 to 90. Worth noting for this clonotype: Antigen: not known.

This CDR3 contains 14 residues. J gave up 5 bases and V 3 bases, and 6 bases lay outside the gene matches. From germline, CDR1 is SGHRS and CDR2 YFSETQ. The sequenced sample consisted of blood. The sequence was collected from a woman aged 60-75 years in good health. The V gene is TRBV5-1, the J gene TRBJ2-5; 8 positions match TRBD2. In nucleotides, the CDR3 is TGCGCCAGCAGCTGGTTAGCGGGGAGTGAGACCCAGTACTTC. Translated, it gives CASSWLAGSETQYF.